Below, one TCR beta chain is given with its context. This clone's antigen is unknown. Base-call qualities are not available, and no considerably larger clone is one nucleotide away. The record originates from a study of untreated major depressive disorder (dated by TCRdb to 2016 to 2018). Background for the entire study: The study was a cross-sectional case-control comparison of T cell phenotype and TCR repertoire between antidepressant-free major depressive disorder patients and individually matched non-depressed controls. Differences in Vbeta 5.1, Vbeta 11 and Vbeta 22 usage observed by flow cytometry in the whole cohort were followed up by sequencing.

From a lookup of the germline V gene, CDR1 and CDR2 are SNHLY and FYNNEI. V is pared back by 3 bases and J by 0 bases, with 9 bases lying between the germline termini. The CDR3 goes from the cysteine to the phenylalanine over 15 residues. Only CDR3 DNA remains: 45 bases, in frame from the first base. For sex, age, current smoking status and body mass index, every depressed patient had a pairwise-matched non-depressed control. Every participant in the study was of European descent. No current or lifetime mood disorder was present in controls, and Quick Inventory of Depressive Symptoms-Self Report scores of 5 or less were recorded for controls. All participants were excluded for major medical conditions, Axis I/II comorbidities, regular medication or illicit drug use, or drinking over 100 g alcohol weekly. Roughly 30 ml of peripheral blood was drawn into EDTA tubes from each participant. Using the BD IMag Human CD4 T Lymphocyte Enrichment Set, CD4+ T cells were purified from thawed PBMCs via magnetic negative selection. A purity of roughly 96% was typically achieved with the CD4+ enrichment method, as confirmed by flow cytometry. TCRbeta sequencing was performed on a subgroup of roughly 5 case-control pairs selected blind to chemokine receptor expression and flow-cytometric repertoire skewing results. All blood samples were drawn in the morning at 8:00 a.m., and PBMCs were separated by Ficoll-Hypaque gradient centrifugation. PBMCs were cryopreserved by gradual cooling to -80°C and stored in liquid nitrogen until assayed.

Points the paper makes about the study in general: For the sequencing comparisons, one-tailed planned tests were applied to only three Vbeta families that had been selected in advance. In the sequencing data, TRBV25-01 and TRBV02-01 usage was found to follow the flow-cytometry pattern, although statistical significance was not reached. In CD4+ T cells, sequencing confirmed that depressed patients used TRBV05-01 (Vbeta 5.1) more than controls did, with a one-tailed test giving p = 0.040. In every sequenced subject, the top five TRBV05-01 clones were all identified as private clones. Strict matching and exclusion criteria produced a comparatively small study sample, limiting generalizability of findings.

The Qiagen DNeasy Blood and Tissue Kit was used to extract total genomic DNA from purified CD4+ T cells. Using immunoSEQ immunosequencing protocols, the TCRbeta CDR3 region, as defined by IMGT, was amplified and sequenced. Per the authors' processing: Raw sequence data were preprocessed by the immunoSEQ service for PCR and sequencing error correction. The sequence data were loaded into the immunoSEQ Analyzer and then analyzed further using VDJtools v1.0.7. The paired Wilcoxon signed-rank test was applied to assess differences between patients and controls. TCRdb's version of the immuneACCESS table is confined to in-frame rearrangements and falls short of the full clone set. An unresolved V gene accounts for under half of the shortfall where checked; the remainder is of unknown origin. V, J and clone size are those of that table, while D and trimming were read from the DNA. For this sample the table gives tens of thousands of clones, of which 85% to 95% were detected only once. 0.3% to 0.4% of the sample goes to the ten largest clones.

Sequencing was done on a sample of CD4+ T cells from PBMCs. The source is a man in his thirties or forties in good health. This sequence uses TRBV2 and TRBJ2-1; the D region is possibly TRBD1 or TRBD2, each matching across 5 bases. The DNA sequence reads TGTGCCAGCAGTGAGGGACCGAGCTCCTACAATGAGCAGTTCTTC. It translates to CASSEGPSSYNEQFF.